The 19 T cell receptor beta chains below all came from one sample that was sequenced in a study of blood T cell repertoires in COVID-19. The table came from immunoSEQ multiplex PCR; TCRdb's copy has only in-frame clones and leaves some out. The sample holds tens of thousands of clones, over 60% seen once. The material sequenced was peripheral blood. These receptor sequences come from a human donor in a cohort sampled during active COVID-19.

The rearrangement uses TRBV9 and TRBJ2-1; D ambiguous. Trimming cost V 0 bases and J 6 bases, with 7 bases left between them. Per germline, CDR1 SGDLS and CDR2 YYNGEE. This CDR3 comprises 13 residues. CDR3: CASSVGQSNEQFF. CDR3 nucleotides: TGTGCCAGCAGCGTAGGTCAGTCCAATGAGCAGTTCTTC.

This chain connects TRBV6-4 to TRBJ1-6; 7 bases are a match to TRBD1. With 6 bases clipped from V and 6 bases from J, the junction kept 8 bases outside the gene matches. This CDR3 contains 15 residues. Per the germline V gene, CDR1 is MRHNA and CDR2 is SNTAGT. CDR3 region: CASRTGQAGNSPLHF. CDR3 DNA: TGTGCCAGCAGAACCGGACAGGCGGGTAATTCACCCCTCCACTTT.

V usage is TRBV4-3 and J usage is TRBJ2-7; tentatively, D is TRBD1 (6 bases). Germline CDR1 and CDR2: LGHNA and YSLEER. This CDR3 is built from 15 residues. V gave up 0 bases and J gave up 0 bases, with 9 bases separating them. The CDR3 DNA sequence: TGCGCCAGCAGCCAAGATAGGGACACCTCCTACGAGCAGTACTTC. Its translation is CASSQDRDTSYEQYF.

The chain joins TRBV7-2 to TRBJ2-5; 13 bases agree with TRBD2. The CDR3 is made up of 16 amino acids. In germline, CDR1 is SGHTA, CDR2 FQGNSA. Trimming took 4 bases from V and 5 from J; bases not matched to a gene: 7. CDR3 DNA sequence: TGTGCCAGCAGCTCAAGGACTAGCGGGAGAGGGGAGACCCAGTACTTC. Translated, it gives CASSSRTSGRGETQYF. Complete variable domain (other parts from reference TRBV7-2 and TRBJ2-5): GAGVSQSPSNKVTEKGKDVELRCDPISGHTALYWYRQSLGQGLEFLIYFQGNSAPDKSGLPSDRFSAERTGGSVSTLTIQRTQQEDSAVYLCASSSRTSGRGETQYFGPGTRLLVL.

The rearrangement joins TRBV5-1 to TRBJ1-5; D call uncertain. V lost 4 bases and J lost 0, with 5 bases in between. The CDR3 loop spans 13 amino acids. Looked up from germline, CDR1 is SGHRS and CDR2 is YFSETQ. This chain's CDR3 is CASSADSNQPQHF. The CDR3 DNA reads TGCGCCAGCAGCGCAGATAGCAATCAGCCCCAGCATTTT.

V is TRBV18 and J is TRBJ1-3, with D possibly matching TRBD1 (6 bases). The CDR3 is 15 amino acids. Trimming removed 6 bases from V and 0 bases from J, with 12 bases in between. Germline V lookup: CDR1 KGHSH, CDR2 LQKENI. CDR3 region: CASSQDSSSGNTIYF. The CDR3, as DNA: TGTGCCAGCTCGCAGGACAGCAGCTCTGGAAACACCATATATTTT.

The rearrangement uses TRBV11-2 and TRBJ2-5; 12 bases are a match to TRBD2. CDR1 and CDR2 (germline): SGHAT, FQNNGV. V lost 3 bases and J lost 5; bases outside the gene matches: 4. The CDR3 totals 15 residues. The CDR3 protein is CASSFPSGGAETQYF. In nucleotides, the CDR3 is TGTGCCAGCAGCTTTCCTAGCGGGGGGGCGGAGACCCAGTACTTC.

The CDR3, as DNA: TGTGCCAGCAGCCAAGACCCCGATAGGACAGTCTCCTACGAGCAGTACTTC. Encoded protein: CASSQDPDRTVSYEQYF. The chain links TRBV3-1 (or the pseudogene TRBV3-2) to TRBJ2-7, with D perhaps matching TRBD1 (6 bases). Germline V CDR1 and CDR2: LGHDT, YNNKEL (reference sequence). There are 17 residues in the CDR3. The germline V and J ends were trimmed by 0 bases and 0 bases, with 15 bases remaining between them.

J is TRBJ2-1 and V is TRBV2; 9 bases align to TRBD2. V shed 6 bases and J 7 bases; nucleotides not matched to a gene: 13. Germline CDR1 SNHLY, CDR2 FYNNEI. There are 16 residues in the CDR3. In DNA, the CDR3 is TGTGCCAGCAGGAAGCGGGGTAGCGGGAGTGATAATGAGCAGTTCTTC. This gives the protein CASRKRGSGSDNEQFF.

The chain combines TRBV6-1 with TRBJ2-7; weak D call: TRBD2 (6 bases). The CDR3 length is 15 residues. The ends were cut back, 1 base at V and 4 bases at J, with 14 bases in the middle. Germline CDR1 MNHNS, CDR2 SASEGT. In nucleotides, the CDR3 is TGTGCCAGCAGTGAAGTGTCCGGGGGAAAGTACGAGCAGTACTTC. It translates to CASSEVSGGKYEQYF.

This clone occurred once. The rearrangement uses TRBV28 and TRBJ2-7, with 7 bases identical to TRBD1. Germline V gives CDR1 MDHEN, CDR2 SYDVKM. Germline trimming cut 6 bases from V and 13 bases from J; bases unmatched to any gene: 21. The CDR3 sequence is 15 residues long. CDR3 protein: CASRGYSTGAPTNYF. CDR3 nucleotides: TGTGCCAGCAGGGGGTACTCTACAGGGGCGCCTACGAACTACTTC.

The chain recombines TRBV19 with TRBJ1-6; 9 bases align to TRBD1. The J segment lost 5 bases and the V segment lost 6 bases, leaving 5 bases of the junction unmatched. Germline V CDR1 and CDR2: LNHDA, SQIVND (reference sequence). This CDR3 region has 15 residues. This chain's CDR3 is CASRTTGGNNSPLHF. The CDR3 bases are TGTGCCAGTAGGACGACAGGGGGGAATAATTCACCCCTCCACTTT. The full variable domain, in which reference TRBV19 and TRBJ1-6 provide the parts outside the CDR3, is DGGITQSPKYLFRKEGQNVTLSCEQNLNHDAMYWYRQDPGQGLRLIYYSQIVNDFQKGDIAEGYSVSREKKESFPLTVTSAQKNPTAFYLCASRTTGGNNSPLHFGNGTRLTVT.

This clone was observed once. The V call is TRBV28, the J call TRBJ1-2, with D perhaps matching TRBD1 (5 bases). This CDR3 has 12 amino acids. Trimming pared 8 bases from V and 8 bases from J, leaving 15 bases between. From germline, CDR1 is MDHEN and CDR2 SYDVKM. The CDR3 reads CASGGGTRGYTF. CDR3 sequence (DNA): TGTGCCAGCGGGGGAGGGACGAGGGGCTACACCTTC.

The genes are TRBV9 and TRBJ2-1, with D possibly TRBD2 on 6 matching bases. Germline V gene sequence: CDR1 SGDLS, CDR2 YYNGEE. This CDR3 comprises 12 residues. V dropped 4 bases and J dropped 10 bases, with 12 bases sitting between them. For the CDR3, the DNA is TGTGCCAGCAGCTACGGGAGTGGCGAGCAGTTCTTC. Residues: CASSYGSGEQFF.

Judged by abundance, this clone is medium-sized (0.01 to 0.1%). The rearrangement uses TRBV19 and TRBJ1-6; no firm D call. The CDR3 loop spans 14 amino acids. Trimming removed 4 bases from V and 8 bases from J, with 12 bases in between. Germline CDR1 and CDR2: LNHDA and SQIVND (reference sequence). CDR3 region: CASSTGPLDSPLHF. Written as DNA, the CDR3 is TGTGCCAGTAGTACGGGTCCTCTCGATTCACCCCTCCACTTT.

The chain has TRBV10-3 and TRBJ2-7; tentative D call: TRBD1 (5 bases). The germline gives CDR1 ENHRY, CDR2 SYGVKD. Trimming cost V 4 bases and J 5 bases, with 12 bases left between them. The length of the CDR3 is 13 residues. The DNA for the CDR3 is TGTGCCATCAGTGGGGTCAGGGTCAACGAGCAGTACTTC. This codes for CAISGVRVNEQYF.

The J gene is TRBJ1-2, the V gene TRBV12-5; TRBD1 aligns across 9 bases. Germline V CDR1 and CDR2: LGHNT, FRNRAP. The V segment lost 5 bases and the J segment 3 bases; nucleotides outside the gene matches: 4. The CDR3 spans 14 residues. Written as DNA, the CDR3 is TGTGCTAGTGGTCCACAGGGGGCGGACTATGGCTACACCTTC. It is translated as CASGPQGADYGYTF.

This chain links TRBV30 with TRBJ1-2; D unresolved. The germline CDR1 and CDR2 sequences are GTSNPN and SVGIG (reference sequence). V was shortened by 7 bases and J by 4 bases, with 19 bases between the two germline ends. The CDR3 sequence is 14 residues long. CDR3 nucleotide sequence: TGTGCCTTTAGTCGCCGGGGAATTGGCTATGGCTACACCTTC. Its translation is CAFSRRGIGYGYTF.

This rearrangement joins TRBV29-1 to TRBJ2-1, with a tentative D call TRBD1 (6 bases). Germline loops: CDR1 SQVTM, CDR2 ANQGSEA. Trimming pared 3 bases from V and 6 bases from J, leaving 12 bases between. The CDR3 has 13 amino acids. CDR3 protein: CSVEVTGTNEQFF. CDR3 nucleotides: TGCAGCGTTGAGGTCACAGGGACCAATGAGCAGTTCTTC.